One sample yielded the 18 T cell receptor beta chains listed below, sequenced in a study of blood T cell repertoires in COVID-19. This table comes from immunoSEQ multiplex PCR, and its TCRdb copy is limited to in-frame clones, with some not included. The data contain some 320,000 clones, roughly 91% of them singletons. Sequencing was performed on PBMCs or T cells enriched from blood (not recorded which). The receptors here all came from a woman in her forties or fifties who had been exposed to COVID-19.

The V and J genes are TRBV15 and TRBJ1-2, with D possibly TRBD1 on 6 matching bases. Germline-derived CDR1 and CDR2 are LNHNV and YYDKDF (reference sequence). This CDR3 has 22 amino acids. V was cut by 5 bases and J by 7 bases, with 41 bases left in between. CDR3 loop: CATSPRGANSGADLGGVSGYTF. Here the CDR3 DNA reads TGTGCCACCAGCCCCCGGGGGGCCAATTCAGGGGCCGACTTAGGCGGGGTGTCTGGCTACACCTTC.

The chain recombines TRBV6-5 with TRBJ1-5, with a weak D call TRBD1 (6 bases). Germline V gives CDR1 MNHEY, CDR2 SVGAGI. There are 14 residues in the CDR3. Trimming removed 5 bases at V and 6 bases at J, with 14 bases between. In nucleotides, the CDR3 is TGTGCCAGCAGTCACGGGGGGCCCGGTCAGCCCCAGCATTTT. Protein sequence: CASSHGGPGQPQHF.

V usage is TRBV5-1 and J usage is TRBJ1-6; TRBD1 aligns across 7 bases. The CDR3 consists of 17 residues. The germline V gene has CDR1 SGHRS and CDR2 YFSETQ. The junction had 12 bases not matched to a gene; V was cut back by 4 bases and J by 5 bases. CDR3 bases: TGCGCCAGCAGCCCCGGCGTGGGCAGGGGGAATAATTCACCCCTCCACTTT. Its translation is CASSPGVGRGNNSPLHF.

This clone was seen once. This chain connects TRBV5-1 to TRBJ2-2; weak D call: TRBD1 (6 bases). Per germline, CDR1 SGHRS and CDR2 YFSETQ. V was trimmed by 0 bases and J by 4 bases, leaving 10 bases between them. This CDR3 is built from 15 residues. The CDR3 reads CASSLGTGSTGELFF. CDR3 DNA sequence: TGCGCCAGCAGCTTGGGAACAGGGTCCACCGGGGAGCTGTTTTTT. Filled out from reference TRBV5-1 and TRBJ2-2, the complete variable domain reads KAGVTQTPRYLIKTRGQQVTLSCSPISGHRSVSWYQQTPGQGLQFLFEYFSETQRNKGNFPGRFSGRQFSNSRSEMNVSTLELGDSALYLCASSLGTGSTGELFFGEGSRLTVL.

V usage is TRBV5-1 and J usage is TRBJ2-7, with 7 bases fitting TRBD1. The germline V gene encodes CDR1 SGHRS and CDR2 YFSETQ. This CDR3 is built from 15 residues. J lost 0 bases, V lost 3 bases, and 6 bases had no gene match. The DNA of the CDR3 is TGCGCCAGCAGCTCGGACAGGCCGAGCTCCTACGAGCAGTACTTC. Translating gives CASSSDRPSSYEQYF.

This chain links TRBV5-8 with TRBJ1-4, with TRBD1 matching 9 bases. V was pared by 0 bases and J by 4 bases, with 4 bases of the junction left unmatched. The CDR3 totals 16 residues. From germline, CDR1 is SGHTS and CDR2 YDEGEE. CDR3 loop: CASSLVGQGNNEKLFF. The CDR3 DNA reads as TGTGCCAGCAGCTTGGTAGGACAGGGGAATAATGAAAAACTGTTTTTT.

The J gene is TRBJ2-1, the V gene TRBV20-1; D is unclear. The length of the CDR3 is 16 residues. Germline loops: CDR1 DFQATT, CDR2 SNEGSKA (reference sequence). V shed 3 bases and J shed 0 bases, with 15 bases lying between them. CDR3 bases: TGCAGTGCTAGTTTTCTGGCCAGTTCCTCCTACAATGAGCAGTTCTTC. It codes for CSASFLASSSYNEQFF.

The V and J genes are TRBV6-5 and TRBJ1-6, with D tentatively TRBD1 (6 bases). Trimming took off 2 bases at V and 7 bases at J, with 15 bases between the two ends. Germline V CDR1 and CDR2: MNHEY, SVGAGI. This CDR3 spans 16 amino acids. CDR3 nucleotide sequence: TGTGCCAGCAGTTACGGGGGCAGGGTGGGAAATTCACCCCTCCACTTT. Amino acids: CASSYGGRVGNSPLHF.

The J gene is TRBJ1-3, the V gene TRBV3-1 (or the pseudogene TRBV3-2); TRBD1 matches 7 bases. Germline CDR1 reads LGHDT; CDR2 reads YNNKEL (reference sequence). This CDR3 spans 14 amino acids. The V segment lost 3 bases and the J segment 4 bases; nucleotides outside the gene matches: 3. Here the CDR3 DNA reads TGTGCCAGCAGCCACAGAGGGGGCGGAAACACCATATATTTT. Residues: CASSHRGGGNTIYF.

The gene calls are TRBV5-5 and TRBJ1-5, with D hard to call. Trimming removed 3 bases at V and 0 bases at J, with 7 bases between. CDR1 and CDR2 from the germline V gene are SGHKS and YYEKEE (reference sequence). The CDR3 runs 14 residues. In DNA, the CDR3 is TGTGCCAGCAGCTCGACACTTAGCAATCAGCCCCAGCATTTT. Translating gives CASSSTLSNQPQHF. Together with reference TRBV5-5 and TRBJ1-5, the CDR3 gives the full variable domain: DAGVTQSPTHLIKTRGQQVTLRCSPISGHKSVSWYQQVLGQGPQFIFQYYEKEERGRGNFPDRFSARQFPNYSSELNVNALLLGDSALYLCASSSTLSNQPQHFGDGTRLSIL.

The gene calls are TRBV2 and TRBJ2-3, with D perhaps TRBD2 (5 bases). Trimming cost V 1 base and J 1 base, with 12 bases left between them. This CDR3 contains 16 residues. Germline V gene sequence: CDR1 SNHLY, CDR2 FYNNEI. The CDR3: CASSEGASRRTDTQYF. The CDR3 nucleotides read TGTGCCAGCAGTGAAGGGGCTAGCAGGCGCACAGATACGCAGTATTTT.

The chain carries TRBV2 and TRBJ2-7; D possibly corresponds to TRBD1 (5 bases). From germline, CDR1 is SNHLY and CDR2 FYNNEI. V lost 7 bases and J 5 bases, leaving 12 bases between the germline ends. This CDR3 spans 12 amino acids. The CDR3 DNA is TGTGCCAGCAAAGGACATTTAAACGAGCAGTACTTC. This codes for CASKGHLNEQYF.

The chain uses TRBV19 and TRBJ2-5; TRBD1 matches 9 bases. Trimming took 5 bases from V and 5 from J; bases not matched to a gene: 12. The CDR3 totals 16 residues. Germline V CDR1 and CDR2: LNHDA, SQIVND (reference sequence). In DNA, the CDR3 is TGTGCCAGTAGTGCGCGCGGGACAGGGATTTCGGAGACCCAGTACTTC. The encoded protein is CASSARGTGISETQYF. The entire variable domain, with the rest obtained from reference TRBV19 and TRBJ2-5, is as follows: DGGITQSPKYLFRKEGQNVTLSCEQNLNHDAMYWYRQDPGQGLRLIYYSQIVNDFQKGDIAEGYSVSREKKESFPLTVTSAQKNPTAFYLCASSARGTGISETQYFGPGTRLLVL.

The CDR3 loop reads CASSLSVADYGYTF. In nucleotides, the CDR3 is TGTGCCAGCAGCCTGTCAGTGGCAGACTATGGCTACACCTTC. The rearrangement links TRBV5-4 to TRBJ1-2, with D hard to call. The CDR3 sequence is 14 residues long. Deletions cut 4 bases from V and 3 bases from J, with 13 bases between. CDR1 is SGHNT, CDR2 YYREEE, per germline (reference sequence).

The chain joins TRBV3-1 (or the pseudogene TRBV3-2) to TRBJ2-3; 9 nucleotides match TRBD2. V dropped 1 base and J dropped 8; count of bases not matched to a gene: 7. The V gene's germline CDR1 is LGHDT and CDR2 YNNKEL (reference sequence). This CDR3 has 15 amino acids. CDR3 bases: TGTGCCAGCAGCCAAGTAGCGGGGGATGACGGTACGCAGTATTTT. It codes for CASSQVAGDDGTQYF.

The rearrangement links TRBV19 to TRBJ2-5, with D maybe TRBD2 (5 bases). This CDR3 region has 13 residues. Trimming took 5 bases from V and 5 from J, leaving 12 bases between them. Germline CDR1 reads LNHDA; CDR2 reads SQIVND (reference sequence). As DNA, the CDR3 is TGTGCCAGTAGTTTTAGTCGCGGGGAGACCCAGTACTTC. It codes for CASSFSRGETQYF.

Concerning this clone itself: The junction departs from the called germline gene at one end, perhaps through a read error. CDR3 coding DNA: TGTGCAAGTAATCGGTTACGAGGGTACACTGAAGCTTTCTTT. Protein product: CASNRLRGYTEAFF. The V and J genes are TRBV19 and TRBJ1-1, with D hard to call. This CDR3 has 14 amino acids. CDR1 is LNHDA, CDR2 SQIVND, per germline (reference sequence).

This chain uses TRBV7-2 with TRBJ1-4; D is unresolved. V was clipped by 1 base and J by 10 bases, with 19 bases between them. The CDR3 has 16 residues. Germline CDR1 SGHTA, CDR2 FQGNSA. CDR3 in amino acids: CASSLETGGRLRKLFF. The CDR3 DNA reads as TGTGCCAGCAGCTTAGAGACCGGAGGACGGCTTAGAAAACTGTTTTTT.